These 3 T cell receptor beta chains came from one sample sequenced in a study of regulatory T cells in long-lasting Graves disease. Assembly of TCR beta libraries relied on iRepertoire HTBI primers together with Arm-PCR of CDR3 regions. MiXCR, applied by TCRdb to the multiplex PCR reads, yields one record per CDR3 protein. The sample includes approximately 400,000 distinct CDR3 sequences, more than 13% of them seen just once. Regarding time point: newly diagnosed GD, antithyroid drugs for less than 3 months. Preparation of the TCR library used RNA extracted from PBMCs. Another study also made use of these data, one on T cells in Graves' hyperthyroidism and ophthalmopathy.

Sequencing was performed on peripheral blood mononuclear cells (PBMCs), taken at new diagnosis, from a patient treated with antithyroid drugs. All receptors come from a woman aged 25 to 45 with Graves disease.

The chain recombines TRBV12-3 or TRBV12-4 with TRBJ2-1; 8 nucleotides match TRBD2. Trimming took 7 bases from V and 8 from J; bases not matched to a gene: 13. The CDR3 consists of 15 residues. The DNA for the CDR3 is TGTGCCAGCATTAAGCGGGGGCTAGCGGGTTATGAGCAGTTCTTC. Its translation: CASIKRGLAGYEQFF.

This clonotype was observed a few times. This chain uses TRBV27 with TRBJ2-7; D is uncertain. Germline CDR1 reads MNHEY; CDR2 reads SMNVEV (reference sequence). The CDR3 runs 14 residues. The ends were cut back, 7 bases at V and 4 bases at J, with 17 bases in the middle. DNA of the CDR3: TGTGCCAGCACCAAATCCGGTGGGCCGTACGAGCAGTACTTC. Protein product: CASTKSGGPYEQYF.

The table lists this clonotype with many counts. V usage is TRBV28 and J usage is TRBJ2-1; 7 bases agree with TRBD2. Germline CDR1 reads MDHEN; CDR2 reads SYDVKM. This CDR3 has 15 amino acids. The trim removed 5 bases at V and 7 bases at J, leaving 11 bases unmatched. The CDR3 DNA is TGTGCCAGCAGTCCTGCGGCGGGGGAGGGGAATGAGCAGTTCTTC. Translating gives CASSPAAGEGNEQFF.